This T cell receptor (beta chain) derives from a study of CD8 T cells in Susac syndrome. Study outcomes and limitations: The study recognized that the number of individuals in its TCR sequencing and HLA analysis was relatively small.

The CDR3 extends over 15 amino acids. Trimming took 3 bases from V and 5 from J; bases not matched to a gene: 4. Germline CDR1 reads SGHDN; CDR2 reads FVKESK. On this clonotype itself: Antigen specificity is unknown.

Sequencing of TCR beta, carried out with a high-throughput approach, was applied to CD8+ and CD4+ T cells from the blood. Controls were drawn from healthy donors and were matched for age and sex. RNA totalling about 0.5 to 1 ug underwent reverse transcription with random hexamers. A single record per CDR3 protein comes from TCRdb applying MiXCR to the immunoSEQ multiplex PCR reads. The sample has roughly 190,000 distinct CDR3 sequences, about 95% seen once. This chain connects TRBV14 to TRBJ2-5; 12 nucleotides line up with TRBD2. Specimen: CD4+ T cells from PBMCs. The sequence was collected from a human donor in good health. The CDR3 reads CASSHKLAGGETQYF. DNA of the CDR3: TGTGCCAGCAGCCATAAACTAGCGGGAGGCGAGACCCAGTACTTC.